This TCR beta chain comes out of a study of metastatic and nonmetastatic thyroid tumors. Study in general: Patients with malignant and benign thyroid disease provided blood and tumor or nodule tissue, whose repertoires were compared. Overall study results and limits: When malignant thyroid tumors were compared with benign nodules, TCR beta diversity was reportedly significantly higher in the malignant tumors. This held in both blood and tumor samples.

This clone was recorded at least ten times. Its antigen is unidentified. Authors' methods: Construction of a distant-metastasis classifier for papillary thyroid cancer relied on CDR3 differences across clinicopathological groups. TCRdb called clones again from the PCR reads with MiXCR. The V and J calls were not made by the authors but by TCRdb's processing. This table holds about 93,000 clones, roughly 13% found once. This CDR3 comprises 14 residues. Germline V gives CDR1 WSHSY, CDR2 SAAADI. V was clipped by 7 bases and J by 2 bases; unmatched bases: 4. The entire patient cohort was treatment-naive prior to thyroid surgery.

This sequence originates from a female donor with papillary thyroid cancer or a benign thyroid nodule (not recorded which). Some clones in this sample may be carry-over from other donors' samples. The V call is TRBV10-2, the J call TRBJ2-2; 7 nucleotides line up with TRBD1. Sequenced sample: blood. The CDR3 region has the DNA TGCGCCAGCACCCAGGGGGTAAACACCGGGGAGCTGTTTTTT. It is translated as CASTQGVNTGELFF.